This T cell receptor (beta chain) was profiled in a study of T cell changes during pregnancy in multiple sclerosis. The assay was immunoSEQ multiplex PCR, and TCRdb's table has in-frame clones only and misses some. Among 40,000 to 60,000 clones listed, 94% were seen once. This CDR3 is built from 14 residues. Per germline, CDR1 MGHRA and CDR2 YSYEKL. Trimming removed 4 bases from V and 1 base from J; junction bases left unmatched: 3. The clonotype originates from a female donor with multiple sclerosis, enrolled in a pregnancy study. The sample was CD4+ T cells from peripheral blood mononuclear cells, taken in the first trimester of pregnancy. V is TRBV4-1 and J is TRBJ2-5, with 7 bases matching TRBD2. The CDR3 reads CASSPSGLQETQYF. The CDR3, as DNA: TGCGCCAGCAGCCCTAGCGGACTCCAAGAGACCCAGTACTTC.